The present entry profiles one T cell receptor (beta chain) with its context. The antigen remains undetermined. Each contributor possessed a minimum of one pre-ART and a minimum of two post-ART PBMC samples. It was version v3.0 of the immunoSEQ assay that was run at survey level. The assay was immunoSEQ multiplex PCR, and TCRdb's table has in-frame clones only and misses some. The sample comprises tens of thousands of clones, approximately 80% of which are singletons, and 9% to 15% rests with the top ten. The CDR3 sequence is 15 residues long. CDR1 and CDR2 (germline): SQVTM, ANQGSEA. Trimming took 3 bases from V and 2 from J; bases not matched to a gene: 6. The source of the sample is a study of long-term antiretroviral therapy in people with HIV. Points from the study as a whole: Controls had broader CDR3 length ranges than HIV repertoires did.

The chain joins TRBV29-1 to TRBJ1-3; 8 bases are a match to TRBD1. The sample here was unsorted PBMCs, taken 1.6 years after starting antiretroviral therapy. The TCR originated in a man aged 35-49 years with HIV. CDR3 sequence (DNA): TGCAGCGTTGAGGGCAGGGGGCCAGCTGGAAACACCATATATTTT. Residues: CSVEGRGPAGNTIYF.